A selection of T cell receptor beta chains follows, all from one sample in a study of beta chain features in type 1 diabetes. The data were produced by immunoSEQ multiplex PCR, yet TCRdb's version contains in-frame clones alone and is incomplete. Among roughly 290,000 clones listed, over 12% were seen once. Sequencing input: naive CD4+ T cells from blood. The receptors here all came from a man aged 18 to 30 with type 1 diabetes. Each CDR3 is given with its conserved first and last residue. The D gene is left open where the match is weak. Rows give clone size only sometimes, using once, few, many, or a class for an expanded clone.

abundance: NA; d_gene: NA; v_gene: TRBV4-2; j_gene: TRBJ2-2; CDR3nt: TGTGCCAGCAGCCAAGATCTGGCCTCGAACACCGGGGAGCTGTTTTTT; CDR3aa: CASSQDLASNTGELFF
abundance: few; d_gene: NA; v_gene: TRBV20-1; j_gene: TRBJ2-1; CDR3nt: TGCAGTGCTAGGGTAGTCAATGAGCAGTTCTTC; CDR3aa: CSARVVNEQFF
abundance: few; d_gene: NA; v_gene: TRBV6-1; j_gene: TRBJ1-2; CDR3nt: TGTGCCAGCAGTGAATTTGACAGCCTTACTAACTATGGCTACACCTTC; CDR3aa: CASSEFDSLTNYGYTF
abundance: NA; d_gene: NA; v_gene: TRBV2; j_gene: TRBJ2-1; CDR3nt: TGTGCCAGCAGTGAAGGTTCCAGGGCCCCGAAAAATGAGCAGTTCTTC; CDR3aa: CASSEGSRAPKNEQFF
abundance: many; d_gene: TRBD1; v_gene: TRBV12-5; j_gene: TRBJ2-1; CDR3nt: TGTGCTAGTGGTTTGGTAGAGGGACAGGAGAAGAAGTTCTTC; CDR3aa: CASGLVEGQEKKFF
abundance: few; d_gene: TRBD1; v_gene: TRBV18; j_gene: TRBJ1-2; CDR3nt: TGTGCCAGCTCACCTGACAGGGTTCGGGATGGCTACACCTTC; CDR3aa: CASSPDRVRDGYTF
abundance: NA; d_gene: TRBD2; v_gene: TRBV2; j_gene: TRBJ2-1; CDR3nt: TGTGCCAGCACCTGGACTAGCGGAGCCTACAATGAGCAGTTCTTC; CDR3aa: CASTWTSGAYNEQFF
abundance: few; d_gene: TRBD2; v_gene: TRBV11-2; j_gene: TRBJ2-7; CDR3nt: TGTGCCAGCAGCTTAATCGCGGGGGGAAGCGGGGGACCTTCCTACGAGCAGTACTTC; CDR3aa: CASSLIAGGSGGPSYEQYF
abundance: NA; d_gene: TRBD2; v_gene: TRBV19; j_gene: TRBJ2-4; CDR3nt: TGTGCCGGGGGGACTAGCGGGAGTTGGGGAAACATTCAGTACTTC; CDR3aa: CAGGTSGSWGNIQYF
abundance: few; d_gene: NA; v_gene: TRBV7-6; j_gene: TRBJ1-5; CDR3nt: TGTGCCAGCAGCTTAGAAGGTCCGGGATCAGGTCAGCCCCAGCATTTT; CDR3aa: CASSLEGPGSGQPQHF
abundance: few; d_gene: NA; v_gene: TRBV5-1; j_gene: TRBJ2-3; CDR3nt: TGCGCCAGCAGCTTAGACTATACGCAGTATTTT; CDR3aa: CASSLDYTQYF
abundance: few; d_gene: NA; v_gene: TRBV5-6; j_gene: TRBJ2-4; CDR3nt: TGTGCCAGCAGTCTTATTGGCGGTTCCCCCCGGGAAAACATTCAGTACTTC; CDR3aa: CASSLIGGSPRENIQYF
abundance: few; d_gene: TRBD1; v_gene: TRBV18; j_gene: TRBJ1-5; CDR3nt: TGTGCCAGCTCATCAACCGGGACAGGGGGCGCGAGACAGCCCCAGCATTTT; CDR3aa: CASSSTGTGGARQPQHF
abundance: NA; d_gene: NA; v_gene: TRBV5-1; j_gene: TRBJ2-2; CDR3nt: TGCGCCAGCGCCGGACTCAACACCGGGGAGCTGTTTTTT; CDR3aa: CASAGLNTGELFF
abundance: few; d_gene: NA; v_gene: TRBV28; j_gene: TRBJ1-5; CDR3nt: TGTGCCAGCAGTTTGTCTAGGGGTCCCAATCAGCCCCAGCATTTT; CDR3aa: CASSLSRGPNQPQHF
abundance: NA; d_gene: NA; v_gene: TRBV11-2; j_gene: TRBJ2-3; CDR3nt: TGTGCCAGCAGCCCCGTGGGTGGTCGCAGGGTCATAGATACGCAGTATTTT; CDR3aa: CASSPVGGRRVIDTQYF
abundance: NA; d_gene: TRBD1; v_gene: TRBV19; j_gene: TRBJ1-5; CDR3nt: TGTGCCAGTAGTATAGCCTGGACAGGGAATCAGCCCCAGCATTTT; CDR3aa: CASSIAWTGNQPQHF
abundance: few; d_gene: NA; v_gene: TRBV4-3; j_gene: TRBJ2-5; CDR3nt: TGCGCCAGCAGCCAAGGGCAAGGTTCTTTCGGCTACCTAGTGGAGACCCAGTACTTC; CDR3aa: CASSQGQGSFGYLVETQYF
abundance: NA; d_gene: NA; v_gene: TRBV14; j_gene: TRBJ1-1; CDR3nt: TGTGCCAGCAGGCACATGGGTAGGGGGATGGACACTGAAGCTTTCTTT; CDR3aa: CASRHMGRGMDTEAFF
abundance: NA; d_gene: NA; v_gene: TRBV2; j_gene: TRBJ1-4; CDR3nt: TGTGCCAGCAATCTTCGGGGGGGTGAACTGTTTTTT; CDR3aa: CASNLRGGELFF
abundance: NA; d_gene: NA; v_gene: TRBV6-6; j_gene: TRBJ1-5; CDR3nt: TGTGCCAGCAGTTACCTGGACAGCTTCAATCAGCCCCAGCATTTT; CDR3aa: CASSYLDSFNQPQHF
abundance: NA; d_gene: NA; v_gene: TRBV6-5; j_gene: TRBJ1-1; CDR3nt: TGTGCCAGCAGATCCGGGGTGAACACTGAAGCTTTCTTT; CDR3aa: CASRSGVNTEAFF
abundance: NA; d_gene: TRBD1; v_gene: TRBV5-4; j_gene: TRBJ2-3; CDR3nt: TGTGCCAGCAGCTTCAGGGGGCCGGGCAGCGATACGCAGTATTTT; CDR3aa: CASSFRGPGSDTQYF
abundance: NA; d_gene: NA; v_gene: TRBV5-5; j_gene: TRBJ1-5; CDR3nt: TGTGCCAGCAGCTCAGCCATGGTACGGGGGGACAATCAGCCCCAGCATTTT; CDR3aa: CASSSAMVRGDNQPQHF
abundance: few; d_gene: NA; v_gene: TRBV9; j_gene: TRBJ1-1; CDR3nt: TGTGCCAGCAGCGCGGACATGAACACTGAAGCTTTCTTT; CDR3aa: CASSADMNTEAFF
abundance: few; d_gene: NA; v_gene: TRBV5-4; j_gene: TRBJ2-3; CDR3nt: TGTGCCAGCAGCTTGGCGAGGAGTGAGCATACGCAGTATTTT; CDR3aa: CASSLARSEHTQYF
abundance: few; d_gene: TRBD1; v_gene: TRBV5-4; j_gene: TRBJ2-5; CDR3nt: TGTGCCAGCAGCCCGAAGACAGGGACAGAGACCCAGTACTTC; CDR3aa: CASSPKTGTETQYF
abundance: few; d_gene: TRBD2; v_gene: TRBV5-1; j_gene: TRBJ2-3; CDR3nt: TGCGCCAGCAGCTTGGCGATGCTAGCGGGCGGCGGGGGCACAGATACGCAGTATTTT; CDR3aa: CASSLAMLAGGGGTDTQYF
abundance: few; d_gene: NA; v_gene: TRBV18; j_gene: TRBJ1-1; CDR3nt: TGTGCCAGCTCACCATCGGGGGTGGAGAGAGCTTTCTTT; CDR3aa: CASSPSGVERAFF
abundance: few; d_gene: NA; v_gene: TRBV5-4; j_gene: TRBJ2-7; CDR3nt: TGTGCCAGCAGCTCCTGGGCCGACTACGAGCAGTACTTC; CDR3aa: CASSSWADYEQYF
abundance: few; d_gene: TRBD2; v_gene: TRBV7-9; j_gene: TRBJ2-3; CDR3nt: TGTGCCAGCCAGCTTGTGCGGGGGGGCTCAGATTTT; CDR3aa: CASQLVRGGSDF
abundance: NA; d_gene: TRBD1; v_gene: TRBV5-1; j_gene: TRBJ1-5; CDR3nt: TGCGCCAGCAGCTTGGACGGACAGGGTAATCAGCCCCAGCATTTT; CDR3aa: CASSLDGQGNQPQHF
abundance: NA; d_gene: TRBD1; v_gene: TRBV6-6; j_gene: TRBJ1-2; CDR3nt: TGTGCCAGCAGTTACTCGACAGGGGGCAGTTATGGCTACACCTTC; CDR3aa: CASSYSTGGSYGYTF
abundance: NA; d_gene: NA; v_gene: TRBV7-2; j_gene: TRBJ2-3; CDR3nt: TGTGCCAGCAGCTCAGGGTCAGATACGCAGTATTTT; CDR3aa: CASSSGSDTQYF
abundance: NA; d_gene: TRBD1; v_gene: TRBV9; j_gene: TRBJ2-1; CDR3nt: TGTGCCAGCAGCGTCCAGGGGGCCCACTACAATGAGCAGTTCTTC; CDR3aa: CASSVQGAHYNEQFF
abundance: few; d_gene: NA; v_gene: TRBV4-2; j_gene: TRBJ2-4; CDR3nt: TGTGCCAGCAGCCAACCTAGCGAGGGGAGAAACATTCAGTACTTC; CDR3aa: CASSQPSEGRNIQYF
abundance: few; d_gene: NA; v_gene: TRBV18; j_gene: TRBJ1-5; CDR3nt: TGTGCCAGCTCCCGGGGGAGCAATCAGCCCCAGCATTTT; CDR3aa: CASSRGSNQPQHF
abundance: few; d_gene: NA; v_gene: TRBV30; j_gene: TRBJ1-1; CDR3nt: TGTGCCTGGAGGCAACCCCGACAGGCGAGGACTGAAGCTTTCTTT; CDR3aa: CAWRQPRQARTEAFF
abundance: NA; d_gene: NA; v_gene: TRBV25-1; j_gene: TRBJ1-2; CDR3nt: TGTGCCAGCAGCCCGGACAGACCCAGGGATGGCTACACCTTC; CDR3aa: CASSPDRPRDGYTF
abundance: NA; d_gene: NA; v_gene: TRBV18; j_gene: TRBJ2-3; CDR3nt: TGTGCCAGCTCAGCCCAGGGCACAGATACGCAGTATTTT; CDR3aa: CASSAQGTDTQYF
abundance: few; d_gene: TRBD1; v_gene: TRBV6-5; j_gene: TRBJ1-2; CDR3nt: TGTGCCAGCAGTTACTCACGGGACAGCTATGGCTACACCTTC; CDR3aa: CASSYSRDSYGYTF
abundance: few; d_gene: NA; v_gene: TRBV9; j_gene: TRBJ2-6; CDR3nt: TGTGCCAGCAGCGTGGGAGTGGGTGGGGCCAACGTCCTGACTTTC; CDR3aa: CASSVGVGGANVLTF
abundance: NA; d_gene: TRBD1; v_gene: TRBV6-6; j_gene: TRBJ1-1; CDR3nt: TGTGCCAGCAGGGCACAGGGGAGCACTGAAGCTTTCTTT; CDR3aa: CASRAQGSTEAFF